Described below is a single T cell receptor beta chain sequence and its context. What antigen it recognizes has not been identified. Qualities for individual bases were not recorded, and no much larger clone is one base off. This sample stems from a study of T cell responses to AZD1222 COVID-19 vaccine (dated by TCRdb to the early 2020s). With regard to the full study: A total of 233 trial participants underwent TCR sequencing, of whom roughly 210 had received two doses of AZD1222 and 26 had received two doses of the MenACWY control vaccine. Trial participants were enrolled into age subgroups of 18-55, 56-69 and 70-plus years, which contained approximately 150, 28 and 58 TCR-sequenced participants, respectively. Broader findings and caveats from the paper: Most participants were white British and females outnumbered males, and the authors suggested that clonal diversity may have been underestimated. After two AZD1222 doses, spike-specific TCR breadth and depth were significantly higher than at day 0 and than in MenACWY recipients. The whole spike protein was spanned by vaccine-associated CD4 TCRs, and dominant responses were seen in regions 160-218 and 743-854. Conclusions about previously exposed vaccinees are limited because only a handful of AZD1222 recipients were SARS-CoV-2 seropositive at baseline. Epitopes outside the regions mutated in the B.1.351 and B.1.1.7 variants were reportedly recognized by nearly half of the unique spike-specific TCRs. The 56-69-year group was small, and its depth increase did not reach significance, likely because of low power. Because no day 14 peak-response samples were available, repertoires were characterized only after the peak T cell response.

Interpreted using the paper, the time point label stands for: about 28 days (+/-7) after the second vaccine dose. The treatment or condition label, as the study defines it: meningococcal conjugate vaccine given as trial control. Samples from vaccinated people were obtained from the UK trials COV001 and COV002, which included a single-blind randomized controlled phase 2/3 trial of AZD1222 (ChAdOx1 nCoV-19) in healthy adults. Trial participant PBMC samples were collected at day 0 and day 28 after the second dose for TCRbeta chain sequencing. The CDR3 regions of human TCRbeta chains were analyzed by immunosequencing. In the source study's methods: Repertoire TCRs were checked for matches against a reference library of SARS-CoV-2-specific TCRs that had been generated using the MIRA antigen-specificity platform. Breadth meant the fraction of unique TCRs that were SARS-CoV-2-associated, whereas depth meant the fraction of total T cells that were SARS-CoV-2-associated. Using the MIRA data, each spike-specific TCR was assigned both to the spike region to which the TCR was reactive and to a CD4 or CD8 class. Log10-transformed breadth and depth values were compared by one-way ANOVA with Sidak's multiple comparisons tests. Here the immuneACCESS table is served through TCRdb, limited to in-frame sequences with V and J called. Missing clones are a known gap in these copies; in checked studies unresolved V genes cover under half, and the rest lacks a known reason. V and J calls and clone size are as listed in that table; D and trimming were resolved from the DNA. This sample has about 75,000 clones in its table, and 70% to 90% of those were observed once. In total, the top ten clones hold over 8% of the sample.

The material was peripheral blood, obtained 28 days after the second dose of the MenACWY control vaccine. The clonotype was recovered from an adult who received the MenACWY meningococcal vaccine as a control.

The sequenced DNA: TGTGCCAGCATGGCGGGGCGCTCTGGAAACACCATATATTTT. Its translation reads: CASMAGRSGNTIYF. The sequence links TRBV6-5 to TRBJ1-3; tentative D gene TRBD1, with 5 bases matching. V is clipped by 7 bases and J by 0 bases, and the sequence between their germline boundaries is 10 bases long. The germline V gene gives CDR1 as MNHEY and CDR2 as SVGAGI. The CDR3 measures 14 amino acids from cysteine to phenylalanine. Only the CDR3 part of the read is kept: 42 bases, read in frame from the first base.